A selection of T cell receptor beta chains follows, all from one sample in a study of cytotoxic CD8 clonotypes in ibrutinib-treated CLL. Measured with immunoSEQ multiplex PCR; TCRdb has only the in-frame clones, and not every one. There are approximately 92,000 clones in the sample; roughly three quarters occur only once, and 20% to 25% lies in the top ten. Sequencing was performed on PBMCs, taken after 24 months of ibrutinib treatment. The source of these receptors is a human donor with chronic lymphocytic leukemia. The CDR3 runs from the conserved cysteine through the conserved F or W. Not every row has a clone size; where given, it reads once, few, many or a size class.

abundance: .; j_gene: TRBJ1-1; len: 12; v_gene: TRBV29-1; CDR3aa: CSVEIGGSEAFF
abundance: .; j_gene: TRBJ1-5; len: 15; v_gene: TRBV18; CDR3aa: CASSPSGGPNQPQHF
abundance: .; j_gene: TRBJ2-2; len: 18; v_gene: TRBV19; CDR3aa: CASSIATKPDLRTGELFF
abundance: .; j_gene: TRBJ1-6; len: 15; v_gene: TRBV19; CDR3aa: CASSSEGGKNSPLHF
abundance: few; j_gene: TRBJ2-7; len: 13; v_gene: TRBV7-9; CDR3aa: CASSRDGNYEQYF
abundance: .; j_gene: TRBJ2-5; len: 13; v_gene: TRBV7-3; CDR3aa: CASSLVGPETQYF
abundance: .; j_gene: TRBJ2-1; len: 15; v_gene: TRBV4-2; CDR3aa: CASSPRSHLANEQFF
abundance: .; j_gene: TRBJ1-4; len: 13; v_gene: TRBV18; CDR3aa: CASSSGREEKLFF
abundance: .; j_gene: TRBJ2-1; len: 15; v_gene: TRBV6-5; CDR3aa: CASSYSGGSGNEQFF
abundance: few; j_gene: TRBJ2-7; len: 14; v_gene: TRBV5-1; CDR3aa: CASSLRVGGYEQYF
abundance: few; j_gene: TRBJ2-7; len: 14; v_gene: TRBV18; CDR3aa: CASSPAGATYEQYF
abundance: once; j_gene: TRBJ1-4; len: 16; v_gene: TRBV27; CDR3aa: CASRRNPGQGNEKLFF
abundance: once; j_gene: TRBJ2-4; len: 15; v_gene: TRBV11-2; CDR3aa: CASSPGLAGANIQYF
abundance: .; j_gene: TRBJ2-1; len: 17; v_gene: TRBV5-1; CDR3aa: CASSLGTSGRAYNEQFF
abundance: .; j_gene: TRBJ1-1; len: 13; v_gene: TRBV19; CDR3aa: CASTDRAHTEAFF
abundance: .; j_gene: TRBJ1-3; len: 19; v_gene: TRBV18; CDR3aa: CASSPRPWDSQYSGNTIYF
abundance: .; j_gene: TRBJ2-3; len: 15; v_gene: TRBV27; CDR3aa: CASSRPGQGTDTQYF
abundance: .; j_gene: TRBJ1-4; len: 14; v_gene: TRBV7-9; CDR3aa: CASSLGVYNEKLFF
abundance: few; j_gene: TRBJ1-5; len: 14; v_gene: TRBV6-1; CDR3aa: CASSEAWGNQPQHF
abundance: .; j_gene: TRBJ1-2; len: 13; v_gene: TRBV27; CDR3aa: CASSLEGLRGYTF
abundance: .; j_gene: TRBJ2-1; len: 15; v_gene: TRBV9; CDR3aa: CASSVGQTFYNEQFF